Listed below are T cell receptor beta chains from one sample, sequenced in a study of glioma-infiltrating T cells. TCRdb re-called the multiplex PCR reads with MiXCR, one entry per CDR3 protein. Of around 10,000 distinct CDR3 sequences in the sample, 56% are singletons; the top ten hold under 25%. Sequenced input: glioma tissue, nonneoplastic brain tissue, or PBMCs (not recorded which). The receptor source for this set is a human donor with low-grade glioma or glioblastoma, undergoing nonglioma brain surgery, or in good health (not recorded which). Each CDR3 is given with its conserved first and last residue. Fields, in order: D gene, J gene, clone size, V gene, CDR3 protein. A D gene is named only where the DNA matches it firmly. Expanded clones are given a class, and other clones once, few, many or no size at all.

TRBD1,TRBJ1-5,large,TRBV6-1,CASSPSQGSQPQHF
-,TRBJ1-2,medium-sized,TRBV28,CASTISRGGYTF
-,TRBJ1-1,medium-sized,TRBV6-1,CATKREADTEAFF
TRBD2,TRBJ2-1,-,TRBV30,CAWSGPSGYNEQFF
-,TRBJ2-6,few,TRBV28,CASSPYSSGANVLTF
-,TRBJ2-1,many,TRBV7-3,CASSSGTGNNEQFF
-,TRBJ1-5,-,TRBV7-9,CASSSWDLEQPQHF
TRBD2,TRBJ2-1,-,TRBV7-9,CASSLEWGGSYNEQFF
-,TRBJ2-3,medium-sized,TRBV12-3/TRBV12-4,CASSFETDTQYF
TRBD2,TRBJ2-1,-,TRBV5-1,CASKWTSGSGNEQFF
-,TRBJ1-5,medium-sized,TRBV7-9,CASSLGQGNGNQPQHF
TRBD2,TRBJ2-5,-,TRBV7-2,CASSSHGGAGEETQHF